Below, 17 T cell receptor beta chains from the same sample are listed, as sequenced in a study of OX40 agonist ivuxolimab in advanced cancers. Method: immunoSEQ multiplex PCR; TCRdb's copy keeps in-frame clones and lacks some. The sample gives some 90,000 clones, 80% to 95% of which show up once; roughly 1.1% is in the top ten. Source: CD4+ or CD8+ T cells sorted from blood, taken in a trial of the OX40 agonist ivuxolimab. The receptors were gathered from an adult with an advanced solid tumor such as melanoma, head and neck, liver or kidney cancer.

The CDR3 DNA is TGTGCCAGTAGTATAGCCCCGGACGAGCAGTACTTC. Protein: CASSIAPDEQYF. V is TRBV19 and J is TRBJ2-7; D ambiguous. Germline CDR1 LNHDA, CDR2 SQIVND (reference sequence). V shed 1 base and J shed 5 bases, with 6 bases lying between them. CDR3 length equals 12 residues.

This clone was counted between two and nine times. This chain connects TRBV10-2 to TRBJ2-3; D gene ambiguous. The germline V and J ends were trimmed by 4 bases and 1 base, with 6 bases remaining between them. From germline, CDR1 is WSHSY and CDR2 SAAADI. There are 13 residues in the CDR3. The CDR3 here is CASSVPGTDTQYF. The CDR3 coding sequence is TGCGCCAGCAGTGTCCCCGGCACAGATACGCAGTATTTT.

The V and J genes are TRBV11-3 and TRBJ2-3; D gene ambiguous. CDR3 length equals 13 residues. Trimming removed 4 bases from V and 4 bases from J, with 9 bases in between. Germline V CDR1 and CDR2: SGHNT, YENEEA. The CDR3 sequence is CASSSAWADTQYF. DNA of the CDR3: TGTGCCAGCAGCTCCGCGTGGGCAGATACGCAGTATTTT.

On this clone: One end of the junction fails to match germline, which may point to a read error. This chain links TRBV10-3 with TRBJ1-5, with D possibly being TRBD1 (5 bases). Germline loops: CDR1 ENHRY, CDR2 SYGVKD. The CDR3 totals 14 residues. Here the CDR3 DNA reads TGTGCCAGCAGTTATCTAGGGGCGAATCAGCCCCAGCATTTT. It codes for CASSYLGANQPQHF.

Comment on this clone: Other DNA variants within this sample encode the same CDR3. V and J are TRBV18 and TRBJ2-5; D is unresolved. Germline lookup yields CDR1 KGHSH and CDR2 LQKENI. V lost 1 base, J lost 3 bases, and 0 bases lay in between. The CDR3 runs to 11 residues. CDR3 nucleotide sequence: TGTGCCAGCTCACCACAAGAGACCCAGTACTTC. It encodes CASSPQETQYF.

The chain carries TRBV27 and TRBJ2-1; D perhaps matches TRBD1 (6 bases). Germline lookup yields CDR1 MNHEY and CDR2 SMNVEV (reference sequence). The CDR3 length is 14 residues. Trimming removed 5 bases at V and 10 bases at J, with 18 bases between. In DNA, the CDR3 is TGTGCCAGCAGTCCTGACAGGACTTTAGGAGAGCAGTTCTTC. Protein product: CASSPDRTLGEQFF.

This clone was observed a single time. This rearrangement joins TRBV7-2 to TRBJ2-5; D possibly corresponds to TRBD1 (6 bases). Trimming pared 5 bases from V and 2 bases from J, leaving 15 bases between. Per germline, CDR1 SGHTA and CDR2 FQGNSA. The CDR3 runs to 15 residues. DNA of the CDR3: TGTGCCAGCAGCCTCATCGCCGGACAGCAAGAGACCCAGTACTTC. It specifies CASSLIAGQQETQYF.

The V and J genes are TRBV10-1 and TRBJ2-1, with TRBD2 matching 10 bases. The CDR3 totals 14 residues. V lost 5 bases to trimming and J lost 6 bases; unmatched junction nucleotides: 4. The germline gives CDR1 WNHNN, CDR2 SYGVQD (reference sequence). The CDR3 region has the DNA TGCGCCAGCAGTCCGGGACTAGCGATCAATGAGCAGTTCTTC. It yields the protein CASSPGLAINEQFF.

Written as DNA, the CDR3 is TGTGCCTGGAGTGATGAAGGTTCAGGGAATAGGGCCAAAAACATTCAGTACTTC. It yields the protein CAWSDEGSGNRAKNIQYF. The chain combines TRBV30 with TRBJ2-4; D is perhaps TRBD1 (5 bases). This CDR3 has 18 residues. Trimming cost V 1 base and J 1 base, with 20 bases left between them. Germline lookup yields CDR1 GTSNPN and CDR2 SVGIG (reference sequence).

This clone was found once. The chain couples TRBV2 to TRBJ2-7, with D perhaps matching TRBD2 (6 bases). Germline lookup yields CDR1 SNHLY and CDR2 FYNNEI. There are 14 residues in the CDR3. V was clipped by 6 bases and J by 1 base, with 13 bases between them. The CDR3 DNA reads TGTGCCAGCAGACCCGGGACTGGATCCTACGAGCAGTACTTC. As protein: CASRPGTGSYEQYF. The variable domain in full, with the rest retrieved from reference TRBV2 and TRBJ2-7, is EPEVTQTPSHQVTQMGQEVILRCVPISNHLYFYWYRQILGQKVEFLVSFYNNEISEKSEIFDDQFSVERPDGSNFTLKIRSTKLEDSAMYFCASRPGTGSYEQYFGPGTRLTVT.

The chain carries TRBV4-1 and TRBJ1-2; no reliable D call. Trimming stripped 0 bases from V and 8 bases from J, with 13 bases between. In germline, CDR1 is MGHRA, CDR2 YSYEKL. This CDR3 has 14 residues. The CDR3 DNA is TGCGCCAGCAGCCAAGACAGCATTGGAGGAGGCTACACCTTC. The encoded protein is CASSQDSIGGGYTF.

The chain couples TRBV28 to TRBJ2-5, with D possibly being TRBD2 (6 bases). V lost 7 bases and J 5 bases, leaving 14 bases between the germline ends. The CDR3 loop spans 13 amino acids. Germline values: CDR1 MDHEN, CDR2 SYDVKM. CDR3 nucleotide sequence: TGTGCCAGCATCGGGACTGTGCGGGAGACCCAGTACTTC. This codes for CASIGTVRETQYF.

The CDR3 loop is CASSIDLAGDYNEQFF. CDR3 DNA: TGTGCCAGTAGTATAGATCTAGCGGGAGACTACAATGAGCAGTTCTTC. This chain connects TRBV19 to TRBJ2-1; 10 bases align to TRBD2. The CDR3 runs 16 residues. J was trimmed by 3 bases and V by 0 bases; bases with no gene match: 2. Germline loops: CDR1 LNHDA, CDR2 SQIVND (reference sequence).

The chain uses TRBV6-1 and TRBJ1-5; possible D gene TRBD1, 5 bases. CDR1 is MNHNS, CDR2 SASEGT, per germline. V was trimmed by 4 bases and J by 2 bases, leaving 9 bases between them. CDR3 length equals 14 residues. The CDR3 here is CASSGGLGNQPQHF. The DNA for the CDR3 is TGTGCCAGCAGTGGGGGACTGGGCAATCAGCCCCAGCATTTT.

The chain joins TRBV27 to TRBJ1-1; 7 bases are shared with TRBD1. Germline CDR1 MNHEY, CDR2 SMNVEV (reference sequence). The J segment lost 4 bases and the V segment lost 1 base, leaving 6 bases of the junction unmatched. This CDR3 comprises 15 residues. The CDR3, as DNA: TGTGCCAGCAGTTTATACCGGGACAGACCCACTGAAGCTTTCTTT. Protein: CASSLYRDRPTEAFF.

V usage is TRBV6-6 and J usage is TRBJ2-1; D is possibly TRBD2 (5 bases). The CDR3 has 15 residues. Trimming pared 3 bases from V and 7 bases from J, leaving 16 bases between. CDR1 and CDR2 (germline): MNHNY, SVGAGI (reference sequence). The DNA of the CDR3 is TGTGCCAGCAGTTATCGAGGGAGTCCTTCTAATGAGCAGTTCTTC. Amino acids: CASSYRGSPSNEQFF.

This clone appeared a single time. The chain is built from TRBV15 and TRBJ2-7; D may be TRBD2 (5 bases). The CDR3 is 14 residues long. Germline CDR1 reads LNHNV; CDR2 reads YYDKDF (reference sequence). Trimming removed 0 bases from V and 5 bases from J, with 11 bases in between. The CDR3 reads CATSRDLASNEQYF. For the CDR3, the DNA is TGTGCCACCAGCAGAGACTTAGCTAGCAACGAGCAGTACTTC. Full variable domain (missing parts from reference TRBV15 and TRBJ2-7): DAMVIQNPRYQVTQFGKPVTLSCSQTLNHNVMYWYQQKSSQAPKLLFHYYDKDFNNEADTPDNFQSRRPNTSFCFLDIRSPGLGDTAMYLCATSRDLASNEQYFGPGTRLTVT.